The 11 T cell receptor beta chains given below trace back to one sample, sequenced in a study of technical replicates of blood from a handful of donors (dated by TCRdb to between 2016 and 2019). The library was generated by the immunoSEQ multiplex PCR assay. TCRdb mirrors the immuneACCESS table, restricted to in-frame sequences. Some clones are absent from its copies; in checked studies, under half trace to an unresolved V gene, and the reason for the others is unknown. This sample gives about 12,000 clones in total; around nine tenths of them show up just once. Of the sample, around 8.8% falls within the top ten clones. Sequencing was carried out using PBMCs. These TCRs come from a human donor in good health.

This chain joins TRBV11-2 and TRBJ2-7; 11 nucleotides line up with TRBD2. CDR1 and CDR2 from the germline V gene are SGHAT and FQNNGV. This CDR3 has 15 amino acids. Trimming at V came to 4 bases and at J to 2 bases, leaving 4 bases not matched to a gene. CDR3 DNA sequence: TGTGCCAGCAGCTCTCTAGCGGGAGGTACCTACGAGCAGTACTTC. Amino acid sequence: CASSSLAGGTYEQYF.

The V gene is TRBV6-5, the J gene TRBJ2-3; TRBD1 is a possible D gene (5 bases). CDR1 is MNHEY, CDR2 SVGAGI, per germline. Trimming shortened V by 2 bases and J by 5 bases, and 14 bases separated the two germline ends. This CDR3 is 15 amino acids long. For the CDR3, the DNA is TGTGCCAGCAGTTACAGAGGACACCTCAGAGATACGCAGTATTTT. Translation: CASSYRGHLRDTQYF.

With regard to this clone: A junction end diverges from the germline sequence, so it may reflect a read error. In DNA, the CDR3 is TGTGCCAGTAGTTCCCCCATATCTCGGGGGGCAGTTATCTTT. It encodes CASSSPISRGAVIF. The chain recombines TRBV19 with TRBJ1-1; TRBD1 is a possible D gene (6 bases). Germline CDR1 is LNHDA and CDR2 is SQIVND (reference sequence). CDR3 length: 14 amino acids.

The CDR3 protein is CASRQNTGELFF. Here the CDR3 DNA reads TGTGCCAGCAGACAGAACACCGGGGAGCTGTTTTTT. The J gene is TRBJ2-2, the V gene TRBV11-3; D call uncertain. Germline CDR1 is SGHNT and CDR2 is YENEEA. This CDR3 region has 12 residues. Trimming removed 6 bases at V and 1 base at J, with 3 bases between.

The V gene is TRBV7-9, the J gene TRBJ2-3; 10 positions match TRBD1. V lost 5 bases to trimming and J lost 1 base; unmatched junction nucleotides: 6. The CDR3 runs to 16 residues. The germline V gene encodes CDR1 SEHNR and CDR2 FQNEAQ (reference sequence). The CDR3 here is CASSLGQGLGTDTQYF. CDR3 in DNA: TGTGCCAGCAGCCTGGGACAGGGGCTAGGCACAGATACGCAGTATTTT.

The chain is built from TRBV7-9 and TRBJ2-5; tentative D call: TRBD2 (6 bases). The CDR3 runs 15 residues. Per germline, CDR1 SEHNR and CDR2 FQNEAQ (reference sequence). V lost 5 bases to trimming and J lost 4 bases, with 17 bases between them. CDR3 sequence reads: CASSPRDFLRETQYF. The DNA of the CDR3 is TGTGCCAGCAGCCCTCGGGACTTCCTAAGAGAGACCCAGTACTTC.

V usage is TRBV7-9 and J usage is TRBJ2-3; 8 positions match TRBD1. Trimming at V came to 6 bases and at J to 5 bases, leaving 13 bases not matched to a gene. CDR3 length: 16 amino acids. Germline V gives CDR1 SEHNR, CDR2 FQNEAQ (reference sequence). The CDR3, as DNA: TGTGCCAGCAGTTACGACAGGGGAACCGTTCTAGATACGCAGTATTTT. Translation: CASSYDRGTVLDTQYF. The full variable domain, with the rest looked up from reference TRBV7-9 and TRBJ2-3, is DTGVSQNPRHKITKRGQNVTFRCDPISEHNRLYWYRQTLGQGPEFLTYFQNEAQLEKSRLLSDRFSAERPKGSFSTLEIQRTEQGDSAMYLCASSYDRGTVLDTQYFGPGTRLTVL.

The V and J genes are TRBV7-3 and TRBJ2-1, with 7 bases matching TRBD2. Germline V gene sequence: CDR1 SGHTA, CDR2 FQGTGA. V dropped 7 bases and J dropped 6; count of bases not matched to a gene: 6. CDR3 size: 13 residues. The CDR3 reads CASMAGAGNEQFF. The CDR3, as DNA: TGTGCCAGCATGGCGGGAGCGGGCAATGAGCAGTTCTTC.

The chain joins TRBV11-2 to TRBJ2-2; possibly TRBD2 for D (6 bases). The CDR3 is 15 amino acids. CDR1 and CDR2 from the germline V gene are SGHAT and FQNNGV. Trimming stripped 0 bases from V and 3 bases from J, with 8 bases between. CDR3 DNA sequence: TGTGCCAGCAGCTTAGAGGGGGGACACACCGGGGAGCTGTTTTTT. Translation: CASSLEGGHTGELFF.

This chain joins TRBV6-5 and TRBJ1-1; possibly TRBD1 for D (5 bases). Germline loops: CDR1 MNHEY, CDR2 SVGAGI. CDR3 size: 13 residues. V lost 2 bases to trimming and J lost 1 base, with 5 bases between them. The CDR3 DNA follows: TGTGCCAGCAGTTACGACAGGAACACTGAAGCTTTCTTT. This encodes CASSYDRNTEAFF.

The chain has TRBV15 and TRBJ2-6; D uncertain. The CDR3 totals 15 residues. V lost 4 bases and J lost 1, with 8 bases in between. Germline values: CDR1 LNHNV, CDR2 YYDKDF (reference sequence). This CDR3 reads CATSNQTSGANVLTF. CDR3 sequence (DNA): TGTGCCACCAGCAACCAGACATCTGGGGCCAACGTCCTGACTTTC.